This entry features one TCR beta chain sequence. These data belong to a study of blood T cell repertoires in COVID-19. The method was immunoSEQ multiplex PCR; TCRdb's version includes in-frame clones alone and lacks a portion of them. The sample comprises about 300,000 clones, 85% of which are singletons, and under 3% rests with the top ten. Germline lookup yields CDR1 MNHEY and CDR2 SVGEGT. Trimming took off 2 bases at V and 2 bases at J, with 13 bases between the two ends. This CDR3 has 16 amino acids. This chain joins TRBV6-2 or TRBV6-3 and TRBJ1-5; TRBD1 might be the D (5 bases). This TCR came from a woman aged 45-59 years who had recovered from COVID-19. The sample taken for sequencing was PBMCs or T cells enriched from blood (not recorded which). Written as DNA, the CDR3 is TGTGCCAGCAGTTACGGGGCAGGGATCGGCAATCAGCCCCAGCATTTT. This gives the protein CASSYGAGIGNQPQHF.